The 20 T cell receptor beta chains below come from one sample, sequenced in a study of blood T cell repertoires in COVID-19. Method: immunoSEQ multiplex PCR; TCRdb's copy keeps in-frame clones and lacks some. The top ten clones hold roughly 8% of a sample with 450,000 to 500,000 clones, approximately 86% of them seen once. Sequencing was done on a sample of PBMCs or T cells enriched from blood (not recorded which). All receptors derive from a woman aged 55-75 years who had recovered from COVID-19.

This chain's CDR3 is CASSQGYRNTEAFF. The CDR3 DNA reads as TGTGCCAGCAGCCAAGGCTACAGAAACACTGAAGCTTTCTTT. The chain uses TRBV3-1 (or the pseudogene TRBV3-2) and TRBJ1-1; D is uncertain. This CDR3 has 14 amino acids. Trimming left V 1 base short and J 2 bases short, with 8 bases between. Germline V gene lookup returns CDR1 LGHDT and CDR2 YNNKEL (reference sequence).

V usage is TRBV29-1 and J usage is TRBJ2-6, with D perhaps TRBD1 (6 bases). This CDR3 has 15 amino acids. The V gene lost 7 bases and the J gene lost 0 bases, with 13 bases spanning the gap. In germline, CDR1 is SQVTM, CDR2 ANQGSEA. As DNA, the CDR3 is TGCAGCGCTAGGGGGACACTCTCTGGGGCCAACGTCCTGACTTTC. Its protein product is CSARGTLSGANVLTF.

This chain joins TRBV12-3 or TRBV12-4 and TRBJ1-2; no clear D gene. The CDR3 sequence is 13 residues long. Trimming pared 2 bases from V and 5 bases from J, leaving 9 bases between. The CDR3 region is CASSLHGLYGYTF. The DNA for the CDR3 is TGTGCCAGCAGTTTACATGGACTTTATGGCTACACCTTC.

This chain uses TRBV10-3 with TRBJ2-7, with TRBD1 matching 7 bases. In germline, CDR1 is ENHRY, CDR2 SYGVKD. V gave up 4 bases and J gave up 5 bases; unmatched junction bases: 5. There are 13 residues in the CDR3. CDR3 loop: CAISARGGDEQYV. The CDR3 DNA is TGTGCCATCAGTGCCCGAGGGGGCGACGAGCAGTACGTC.

The V call is TRBV10-3, the J call TRBJ1-6, with 9 bases lining up with TRBD1. This CDR3 is built from 13 residues. CDR1 and CDR2 from the germline V gene are ENHRY and SYGVKD. V was clipped by 7 bases and J by 12 bases; unmatched bases: 7. CDR3 amino acids: CAITGTGFGPLHF. In nucleotides, the CDR3 is TGTGCCATCACCGGGACAGGGTTTGGACCCCTCCACTTT.

V and J are TRBV5-1 and TRBJ2-5, with 9 positions matching TRBD1. Germline lookup yields CDR1 SGHRS and CDR2 YFSETQ. The CDR3 is made up of 16 amino acids. With V trimmed by 2 bases and J by 3 bases, 8 bases remained unmatched. The CDR3 nucleotides are TGCGCCAGCAGCTTAGAGTGGACAGGGGATAAAGAGACCCAGTACTTC. Amino acids: CASSLEWTGDKETQYF. The full variable domain, with the rest looked up from reference TRBV5-1 and TRBJ2-5, is KAGVTQTPRYLIKTRGQQVTLSCSPISGHRSVSWYQQTPGQGLQFLFEYFSETQRNKGNFPGRFSGRQFSNSRSEMNVSTLELGDSALYLCASSLEWTGDKETQYFGPGTRLLVL.

The chain couples TRBV4-1 to TRBJ2-3; TRBD2 might be the D (6 bases). V was shortened by 4 bases and J by 1 base, with 12 bases between the two germline ends. CDR3 length: 15 amino acids. Germline V lookup: CDR1 MGHRA, CDR2 YSYEKL. Here the CDR3 reads CASSLNGGRTDTQYF. The CDR3, as DNA: TGCGCCAGCAGCCTGAACGGGGGTCGCACAGATACGCAGTATTTT.

This chain uses TRBV4-1 with TRBJ2-7; 7 nucleotides match TRBD2. The ends lost 1 base at V and 9 bases at J; junction bases unmatched: 3. CDR1 and CDR2 (germline): MGHRA, YSYEKL. The CDR3 is 12 residues long. CDR3: CASSQVGGTQYF. DNA of the CDR3: TGCGCCAGCAGCCAAGTGGGGGGGACGCAGTACTTC.

As concerns this clone: Within the sample, other DNA sequences also encode this same CDR3. This chain uses TRBV18 with TRBJ2-3; D gene unclear. The germline V gene encodes CDR1 KGHSH and CDR2 LQKENI. V lost 3 bases to trimming and J lost 3 bases, with 7 bases between them. The CDR3 totals 13 residues. CDR3 amino acids: CASSPRLTDTQYF. CDR3 coding DNA: TGTGCCAGCTCACCCAGGTTAACAGATACGCAGTATTTT.

The chain combines TRBV7-9 with TRBJ2-5; 9 nucleotides line up with TRBD1. The J segment lost 1 base and the V segment lost 5 bases, leaving 8 bases of the junction unmatched. The CDR3 spans 16 residues. Germline V gene lookup returns CDR1 SEHNR and CDR2 FQNEAQ (reference sequence). The CDR3 sequence is CASSPSGTGTQETQYF. The CDR3 DNA reads TGTGCCAGCAGCCCCTCCGGGACAGGGACCCAAGAGACCCAGTACTTC.

CDR3 sequence reads: CASSPRDSNSYEQYF. In DNA, the CDR3 is TGTGCCAGCAGCCCTCGGGACTCAAATTCCTACGAGCAGTACTTC. The chain carries TRBV5-4 and TRBJ2-7; maybe TRBD2 (6 bases). CDR1 SGHNT and CDR2 YYREEE come from the germline V gene (reference sequence). Trimming stripped 4 bases from V and 1 base from J, with 15 bases between. CDR3 length: 15 amino acids.

The chain joins TRBV10-1 to TRBJ1-2, with TRBD1 matching 8 bases. CDR1 and CDR2 (germline): WNHNN, SYGVQD (reference sequence). The CDR3 covers 12 residues. CDR3 nucleotide sequence: TGCGGGAGACACAGGGGGTACTATGGCTACACCTTC. The encoded protein is CGRHRGYYGYTF.

The genes are TRBV4-1 and TRBJ1-1; possible D gene TRBD1, 6 bases. The CDR3 totals 16 residues. CDR1 is MGHRA and CDR2 is YSYEKL in the germline V gene. Trimming left V 0 bases short and J 1 base short, with 12 bases between. The CDR3 DNA reads TGCGCCAGCAGCCAAGATGCCGACAGGCGGAACACTGAAGCTTTCTTT. Translated, it gives CASSQDADRRNTEAFF.

V usage is TRBV13 and J usage is TRBJ2-1, with unresolved D. CDR1 PRHDT and CDR2 FYEKMQ come from the germline V gene (reference sequence). The CDR3 is 13 amino acids. V lost 3 bases to trimming and J lost 4 bases, with 7 bases between them. The CDR3 loop reads CASSLSGYNEQFF. CDR3 nucleotides: TGTGCCAGCAGCTTGTCCGGGTACAATGAGCAGTTCTTC.

For the CDR3, the DNA is TGTGCCACCAGTGATGTAACAGCAATTCGGGAGACCCAGTACTTC. Its protein product is CATSDVTAIRETQYF. The V call is TRBV24-1, the J call TRBJ2-5, with D hard to call. Germline V CDR1 and CDR2: KGHDR, SFDVKD. V lost 3 bases, J lost 5 bases, and 15 bases lay in between. The CDR3 sequence is 15 residues long.

The V call is TRBV5-1, the J call TRBJ2-7, with 11 bases identical to TRBD1. The ends lost 4 bases at V and 4 bases at J; junction bases unmatched: 10. Germline V gives CDR1 SGHRS, CDR2 YFSETQ. The CDR3 is 16 residues long. The CDR3 region is CASSLGWTGGAYEQYF. The CDR3 coding sequence is TGCGCCAGCAGCCTCGGCTGGACAGGGGGCGCGTACGAGCAGTACTTC. Drawing the rest from reference TRBV5-1 and TRBJ2-7, the complete variable domain is KAGVTQTPRYLIKTRGQQVTLSCSPISGHRSVSWYQQTPGQGLQFLFEYFSETQRNKGNFPGRFSGRQFSNSRSEMNVSTLELGDSALYLCASSLGWTGGAYEQYFGPGTRLTVT.

The J gene is TRBJ1-1, the V gene TRBV24-1; D is uncertain. Trimming left V 1 base short and J 7 bases short, with 6 bases between. This CDR3 comprises 12 residues. Germline CDR1 and CDR2: KGHDR and SFDVKD. The DNA of the CDR3 is TGTGCCACCAGTGATTTAGAGAATGAAGCTTTCTTT. It specifies CATSDLENEAFF.

V and J are TRBV27 and TRBJ1-2; 9 bases are shared with TRBD1. Germline V CDR1 and CDR2: MNHEY, SMNVEV (reference sequence). The trim removed 5 bases at V and 5 bases at J, leaving 9 bases unmatched. This CDR3 comprises 15 residues. The CDR3 reads CASSPNPTGGYGYTF. The CDR3 nucleotides read TGTGCCAGCAGTCCAAACCCGACAGGGGGTTATGGCTACACCTTC.

The CDR3 reads CASSNSGNSPLHF. In DNA, the CDR3 is TGTGCCAGTAGTAATTCGGGGAATTCACCCCTCCACTTT. V and J are TRBV19 and TRBJ1-6; D is ambiguous. Trimming cost V 4 bases and J 7 bases, with 8 bases left between them. The CDR3 consists of 13 residues. Germline V lookup: CDR1 LNHDA, CDR2 SQIVND (reference sequence).

The V gene is TRBV27, the J gene TRBJ1-3; maybe TRBD1 (6 bases). The CDR3 extends over 16 amino acids. Germline V gene data show CDR1 as MNHEY and CDR2 as SMNVEV (reference sequence). The ends were cut back, 6 bases at V and 0 bases at J, with 15 bases in the middle. The CDR3 loop reads CASRPGTPSSGNTIYF. In DNA, the CDR3 is TGTGCCAGCAGACCCGGGACACCGAGCTCTGGAAACACCATATATTTT.